This TCR beta chain was observed in a study of preoperative IRX-2 immunotherapy in early breast cancer. Only in-frame clones appear in the TCRdb table, and some are missing; sequencing was by immunoSEQ multiplex PCR. The sample has several thousand clones, 70% to 90% seen once. Treatment meaning: preoperative locoregional IRX-2 cytokine immunotherapy. Preoperative locoregional IRX-2 cytokine immunotherapy was tested in the phase Ib source study. This TCR was recovered from a human donor with breast cancer. The sample consisted of tumor tissue, taken after IRX-2 immunotherapy.

CDR3 coding DNA: TGCGCCAGCAGCCACGCTCGGACAGGGGGAAAACTGTTTTTT. Its translation is CASSHARTGGKLFF. This chain joins TRBV4-1 and TRBJ1-4; 10 bases fit TRBD1. Per the germline V gene, CDR1 is MGHRA and CDR2 is YSYEKL. The CDR3 covers 14 residues. Losses at the gene ends were 3 bases for V and 10 bases for J; bases not matched to a gene: 5.